The TCR beta chain described here comes from a study of CD8 T cells in Susac syndrome. In germline, CDR1 is MDHEN, CDR2 SYDVKM. This CDR3 is built from 13 residues. V lost 5 bases and J 0 bases, leaving 7 bases between the germline ends. Reverse transcription of about 0.45 to 1 ug RNA used random hexamers. TCRdb processed the immunoSEQ multiplex PCR reads anew with MiXCR; each CDR3 protein has one entry. The sample includes around 130,000 distinct CDR3 sequences, 94% of them seen just once. The source of this sequence is a human donor in good health. The sequencing sample was made of CD4+ T cells from PBMCs. The chain carries TRBV28 and TRBJ1-2, with D perhaps matching TRBD1 (5 bases). The CDR3 sequence: CASSMTANYGYTF. In nucleotides, the CDR3 is TGTGCCAGCAGTATGACAGCTAACTATGGCTACACCTTC.